The next 16 T cell receptor beta chains were all read from a single sample in a study of T cell responses to AZD1222 COVID-19 vaccine. The table came from immunoSEQ multiplex PCR; TCRdb's copy has only in-frame clones and leaves some out. Here the sample spans some 140,000 clones, around nine tenths being singletons. This sample comprised peripheral blood, obtained on day 0 of AZD1222 vaccination. The receptors come from an adult in good health.

This chain joins TRBV2 and TRBJ1-5; 8 positions match TRBD1. The trim removed 5 bases at V and 10 bases at J, leaving 7 bases unmatched. Germline V gene sequence: CDR1 SNHLY, CDR2 FYNNEI. This CDR3 contains 13 residues. The CDR3 reads CASSTDRVGPQHF. CDR3 sequence (DNA): TGTGCCAGCAGTACGGACAGGGTGGGACCCCAGCATTTT.

This chain uses TRBV7-8 with TRBJ2-7, with TRBD2 matching 8 bases. There are 15 residues in the CDR3. Germline V gives CDR1 SGHVS, CDR2 FQNEAQ. The trim removed 5 bases at V and 2 bases at J, leaving 8 bases unmatched. CDR3 amino acids: CASSNRTSRTYEQYF. The DNA of the CDR3 is TGTGCCAGCAGCAACCGGACTAGCCGGACCTACGAGCAGTACTTC.

This sequence joins TRBV9 and TRBJ2-7; 12 bases agree with TRBD2. Trimming cost V 2 bases and J 3 bases; bases outside gene matches: 3. The CDR3 runs 15 residues. Per the germline V gene, CDR1 is SGDLS and CDR2 is YYNGEE. Written as DNA, the CDR3 is TGTGCCAGCAGCGTCGGACTAGCGGGGAACTACGAGCAGTACTTC. The encoded protein is CASSVGLAGNYEQYF.

The rearrangement links TRBV7-2 to TRBJ2-2; TRBD2 matches at 7 bases. J lost 4 bases, V lost 5 bases, and 10 bases had no gene match. The germline CDR1 and CDR2 sequences are SGHTA and FQGNSA. The CDR3 covers 16 residues. The CDR3 DNA reads as TGTGCCAGCAGCCCCGGGACTACCTCGGGCACCGGGGAGCTGTTTTTT. Translating gives CASSPGTTSGTGELFF.

The chain has TRBV27 and TRBJ2-4; possibly TRBD2 for D (6 bases). Germline CDR1 reads MNHEY; CDR2 reads SMNVEV (reference sequence). Trimming shortened V by 5 bases and J by 6 bases, and 17 bases separated the two germline ends. The CDR3 covers 15 residues. CDR3 coding DNA: TGTGCCAGCAGTAGACCTAATCAGGGACTAAACATTCAGTACTTC. Amino acids: CASSRPNQGLNIQYF.

The chain joins TRBV28 to TRBJ1-1; D unclear. In germline, CDR1 is MDHEN, CDR2 SYDVKM. The CDR3 has 14 residues. V was shortened by 6 bases and J by 1 base, with 12 bases between the two germline ends. The DNA for the CDR3 is TGTGCCAGCAGGGGCGGGCCGGCGAACACTGAAGCTTTCTTT. Translating it yields CASRGGPANTEAFF.

J is TRBJ2-7 and V is TRBV5-6; no definite D call. This CDR3 has 11 residues. V was shortened by 4 bases and J by 5 bases, with 7 bases between the two germline ends. The germline gives CDR1 SGHDT, CDR2 YYEEEE. This CDR3 is CASSHANEQYF. Written as DNA, the CDR3 is TGTGCCAGCAGCCACGCCAACGAGCAGTACTTC.

The chain carries TRBV2 and TRBJ2-1; 7 positions match TRBD1. The CDR3 has 15 amino acids. V shed 7 bases and J 2 bases; nucleotides not matched to a gene: 8. The V gene's germline CDR1 is SNHLY and CDR2 FYNNEI. The CDR3 region has the DNA TGTGCCAGCACCAATGACAGGGCGGCCTACAATGAGCAGTTCTTC. It translates to CASTNDRAAYNEQFF.

This clone was picked up one time. The chain links TRBV19 to TRBJ2-2; D is unclear. CDR1 is LNHDA and CDR2 is SQIVND in the germline V gene (reference sequence). The V and J ends lost 2 bases and 6 bases respectively, with 10 bases between them. The CDR3 covers 14 residues. This CDR3 is CASSITPQPGELFF. CDR3 bases: TGTGCCAGTAGTATAACCCCTCAGCCCGGGGAGCTGTTTTTT. The variable domain in full, with the rest retrieved from reference TRBV19 and TRBJ2-2, is DGGITQSPKYLFRKEGQNVTLSCEQNLNHDAMYWYRQDPGQGLRLIYYSQIVNDFQKGDIAEGYSVSREKKESFPLTVTSAQKNPTAFYLCASSITPQPGELFFGEGSRLTVL.

The CDR3 DNA follows: TGTGCCGAACCAGGGGTCGGGACAGGGGGGGCGGGAACGAGCAATCAGCCCCAGCATTTT. Translating gives CAEPGVGTGGAGTSNQPQHF. This rearrangement joins TRBV27 to TRBJ1-5, with 11 bases lining up with TRBD1. The CDR3 consists of 20 residues. Germline V gene sequence: CDR1 MNHEY, CDR2 SMNVEV (reference sequence). V lost 11 bases and J lost 1; bases outside the gene matches: 22.

This chain links TRBV5-6 with TRBJ1-1, with 9 bases matching TRBD1. Trimming cost V 0 bases and J 2 bases; bases outside gene matches: 11. Germline V gene lookup returns CDR1 SGHDT and CDR2 YYEEEE. The CDR3 covers 18 residues. Here the CDR3 DNA reads TGTGCCAGCAGCTTGGTGACCGGGACAGGGATGTCTAACACTGAAGCTTTCTTT. Its translation is CASSLVTGTGMSNTEAFF.

The gene calls are TRBV20-1 and TRBJ2-7; 14 bases match TRBD2. Per the germline V gene, CDR1 is DFQATT and CDR2 is SNEGSKA (reference sequence). The J segment lost 0 bases and the V segment lost 3 bases, leaving 13 bases of the junction unmatched. There are 19 residues in the CDR3. CDR3 nucleotides: TGCAGTGCTAGTACACCATCCTGGACTAGCGGGAGGATCTCCTACGAGCAGTACTTC. It translates to CSASTPSWTSGRISYEQYF.

The chain uses TRBV11-3 and TRBJ2-3, with a possible D match to TRBD1 (6 bases). Germline CDR1 SGHNT, CDR2 YENEEA. Trimming removed 5 bases at V and 2 bases at J, with 14 bases between. This CDR3 has 15 amino acids. The CDR3 is CASSPGAGDTDTQYF. CDR3 DNA: TGTGCCAGCAGCCCCGGGGCAGGGGACACAGATACGCAGTATTTT.

The genes are TRBV7-2 and TRBJ2-1; unclear D gene. Germline V gene lookup returns CDR1 SGHTA and CDR2 FQGNSA. This CDR3 spans 15 amino acids. The V end was cut by 4 bases, the J end by 4 bases, with 14 bases between. CDR3 sequence reads: CASSWYKIVYNEQFF. The CDR3 DNA follows: TGTGCCAGCAGCTGGTACAAAATAGTATACAATGAGCAGTTCTTC. The full variable domain, its missing parts supplied by reference TRBV7-2 and TRBJ2-1, is GAGVSQSPSNKVTEKGKDVELRCDPISGHTALYWYRQSLGQGLEFLIYFQGNSAPDKSGLPSDRFSAERTGGSVSTLTIQRTQQEDSAVYLCASSWYKIVYNEQFFGPGTRLTVL.

The rearrangement links TRBV27 to TRBJ2-5, with D uncertain. The V gene lost 5 bases and the J gene lost 1 base, with 17 bases spanning the gap. Germline-derived CDR1 and CDR2 are MNHEY and SMNVEV (reference sequence). CDR3 length: 16 residues. The CDR3 spells CASSPSRLGTQETQYF. The CDR3 coding sequence is TGTGCCAGCAGTCCCTCCCGGTTAGGCACCCAAGAGACCCAGTACTTC.

The chain joins TRBV5-1 to TRBJ1-3; the D is unclear. With 1 base removed from V and 0 bases from J, the gap between germline ends came to 8 bases. Germline values: CDR1 SGHRS, CDR2 YFSETQ. This CDR3 is 15 amino acids long. The CDR3 reads CASSLSFGSGNTIYF. CDR3 in DNA: TGCGCCAGCAGCTTGTCTTTCGGCTCTGGAAACACCATATATTTT.